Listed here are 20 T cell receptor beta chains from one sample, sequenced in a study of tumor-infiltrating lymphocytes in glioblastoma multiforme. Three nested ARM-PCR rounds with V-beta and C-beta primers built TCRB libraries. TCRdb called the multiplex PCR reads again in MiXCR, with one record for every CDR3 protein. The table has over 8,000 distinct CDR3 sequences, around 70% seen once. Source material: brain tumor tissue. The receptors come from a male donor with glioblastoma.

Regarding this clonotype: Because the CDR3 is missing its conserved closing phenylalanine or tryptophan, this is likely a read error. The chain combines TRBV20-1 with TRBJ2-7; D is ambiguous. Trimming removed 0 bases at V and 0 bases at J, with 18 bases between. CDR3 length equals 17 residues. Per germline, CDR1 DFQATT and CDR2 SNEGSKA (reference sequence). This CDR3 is CSARDSLGGHNSYEQYL. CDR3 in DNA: TGCAGTGCTAGAGATTCCCTCGGTGGGCATAACTCCTACGAGCAGTACCTC.

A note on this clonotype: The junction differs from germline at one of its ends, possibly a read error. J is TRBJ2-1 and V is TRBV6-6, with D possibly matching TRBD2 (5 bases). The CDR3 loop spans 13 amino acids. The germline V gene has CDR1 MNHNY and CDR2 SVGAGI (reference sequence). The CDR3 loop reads CDSSSEPYNEQFF. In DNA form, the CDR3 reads TGTGACAGCAGTAGCGAGCCCTACAATGAGCAGTTCTTC.

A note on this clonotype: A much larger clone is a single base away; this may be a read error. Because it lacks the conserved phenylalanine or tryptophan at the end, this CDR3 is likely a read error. This CDR3 is CASSLGNTGELFY. The CDR3 bases are TGTGCCAGCAGCTTAGGAAACACCGGGGAGCTGTTTTAT. The chain carries TRBV7-2 and TRBJ2-2; D not resolved. There are 13 residues in the CDR3. Germline V CDR1 and CDR2: SGHTA, FQGNSA. V gave up 1 base and J gave up 2 bases, with 2 bases separating them.

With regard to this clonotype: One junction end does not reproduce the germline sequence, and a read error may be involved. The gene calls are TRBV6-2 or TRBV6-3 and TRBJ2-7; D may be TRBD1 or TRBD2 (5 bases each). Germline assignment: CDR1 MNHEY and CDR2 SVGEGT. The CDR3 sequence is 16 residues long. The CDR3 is CVSSSMGRRNSYEQYF. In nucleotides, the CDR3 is TGTGTCAGCAGTTCGATGGGACGGCGGAACTCCTACGAGCAGTACTTC.

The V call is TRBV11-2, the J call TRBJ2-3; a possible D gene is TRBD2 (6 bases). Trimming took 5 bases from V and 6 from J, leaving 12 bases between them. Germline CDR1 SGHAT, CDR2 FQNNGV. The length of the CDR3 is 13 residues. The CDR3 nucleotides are TGTGCCAGCAGCCTTAGCCTAGCGGATACGCAGTATTTT. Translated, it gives CASSLSLADTQYF.

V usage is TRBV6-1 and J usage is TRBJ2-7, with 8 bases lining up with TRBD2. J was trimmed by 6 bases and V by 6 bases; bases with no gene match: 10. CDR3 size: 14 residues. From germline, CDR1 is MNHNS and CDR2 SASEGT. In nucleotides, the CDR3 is TGTGCCAGCAGGATGGCAAGCGGGAGACGCGAGCAGTACTTC. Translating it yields CASRMASGRREQYF.

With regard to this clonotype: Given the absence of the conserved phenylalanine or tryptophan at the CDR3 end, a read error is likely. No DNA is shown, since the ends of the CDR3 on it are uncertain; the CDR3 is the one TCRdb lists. The CDR3 spells CSATSGATMSGYIS. This chain connects TRBV20-1 to TRBJ1-2; the D call in the table, TRBD1, was not verified against the DNA. The length of the CDR3 is 14 amino acids, counting both ends. From germline, CDR1 is DFQATT and CDR2 SNEGSKA (reference sequence).

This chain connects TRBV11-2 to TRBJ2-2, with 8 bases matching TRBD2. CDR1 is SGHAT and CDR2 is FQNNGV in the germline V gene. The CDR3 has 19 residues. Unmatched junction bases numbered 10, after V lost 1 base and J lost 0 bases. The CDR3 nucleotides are TGTGCCAGCAGCTTAGTTCGTTCCAGCGGGGGCTCGAACACCGGGGAGCTGTTTTTT. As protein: CASSLVRSSGGSNTGELFF.

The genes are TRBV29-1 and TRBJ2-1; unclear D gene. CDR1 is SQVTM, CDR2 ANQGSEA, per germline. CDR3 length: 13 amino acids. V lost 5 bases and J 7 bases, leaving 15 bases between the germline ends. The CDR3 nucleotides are TGCAGCGTTCACGTAATTACTGGTAATGAGCAGTTCTTC. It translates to CSVHVITGNEQFF.

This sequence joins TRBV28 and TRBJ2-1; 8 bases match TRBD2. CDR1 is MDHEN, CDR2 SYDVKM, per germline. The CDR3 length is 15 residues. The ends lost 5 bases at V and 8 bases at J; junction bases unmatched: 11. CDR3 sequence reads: CASSPSGSQYHEQFF. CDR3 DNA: TGTGCCAGCAGTCCCAGCGGGAGTCAATACCATGAGCAGTTCTTC.

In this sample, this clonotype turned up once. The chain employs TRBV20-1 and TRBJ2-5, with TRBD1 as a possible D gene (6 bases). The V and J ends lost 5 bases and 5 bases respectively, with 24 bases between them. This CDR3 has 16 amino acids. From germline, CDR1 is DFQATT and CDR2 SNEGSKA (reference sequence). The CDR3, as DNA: TGCAGTGCTCGACGGAGTAATAACAGGGTCGGGGAGACCCAGTACTTC. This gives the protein CSARRSNNRVGETQYF.

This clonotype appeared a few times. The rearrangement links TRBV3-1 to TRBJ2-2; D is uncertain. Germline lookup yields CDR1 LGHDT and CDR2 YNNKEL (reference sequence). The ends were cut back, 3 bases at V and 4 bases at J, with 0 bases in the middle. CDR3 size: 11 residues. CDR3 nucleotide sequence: TGTGCCAGCAGCCACACCGGGGAGCTGTTTTTT. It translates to CASSHTGELFF.

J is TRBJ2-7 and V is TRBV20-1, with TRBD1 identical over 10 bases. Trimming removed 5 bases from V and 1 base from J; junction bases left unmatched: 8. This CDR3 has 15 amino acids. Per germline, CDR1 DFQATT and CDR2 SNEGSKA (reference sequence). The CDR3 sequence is CSAPGQGSISYEQYF. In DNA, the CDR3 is TGCAGTGCTCCGGGACAGGGGTCCATTTCCTACGAGCAGTACTTC.

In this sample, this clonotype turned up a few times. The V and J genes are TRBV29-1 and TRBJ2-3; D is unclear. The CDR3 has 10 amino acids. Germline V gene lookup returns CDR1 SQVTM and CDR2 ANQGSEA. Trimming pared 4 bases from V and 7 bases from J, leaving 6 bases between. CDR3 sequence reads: CSVVQHTQYF. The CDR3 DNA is TGCAGCGTTGTGCAGCATACGCAGTATTTT.

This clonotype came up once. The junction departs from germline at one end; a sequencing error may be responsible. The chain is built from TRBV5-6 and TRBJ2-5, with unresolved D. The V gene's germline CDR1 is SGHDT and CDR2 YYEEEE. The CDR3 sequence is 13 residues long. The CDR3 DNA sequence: TGTGCCAGCAGCTTGAAGGAAGGAGAGACCCGGTACTTC. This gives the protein CASSLKEGETRYF.

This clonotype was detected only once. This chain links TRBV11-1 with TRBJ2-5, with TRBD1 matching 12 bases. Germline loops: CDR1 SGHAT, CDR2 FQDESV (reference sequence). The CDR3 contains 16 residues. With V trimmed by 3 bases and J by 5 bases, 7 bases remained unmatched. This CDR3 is CASSFPGTGGRETQYF. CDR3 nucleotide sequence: TGTGCCAGCAGCTTCCCGGGGACAGGGGGCAGGGAGACCCAGTACTTC.

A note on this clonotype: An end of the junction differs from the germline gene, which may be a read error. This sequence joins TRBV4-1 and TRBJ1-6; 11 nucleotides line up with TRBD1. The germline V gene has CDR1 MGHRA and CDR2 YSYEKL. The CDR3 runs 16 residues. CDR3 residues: CASNLGLRDRGSPLHF. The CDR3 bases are TGCGCCAGCAACCTAGGACTCCGGGACAGGGGGTCACCCCTCCACTTC.

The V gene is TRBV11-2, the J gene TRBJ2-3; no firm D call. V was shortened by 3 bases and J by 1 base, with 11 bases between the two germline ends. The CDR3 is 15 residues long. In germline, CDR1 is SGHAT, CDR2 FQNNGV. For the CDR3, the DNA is TGTGCCAGCAGCTTTCTAATAGCAGGCACAGATACGCAGTATTTT. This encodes CASSFLIAGTDTQYF.

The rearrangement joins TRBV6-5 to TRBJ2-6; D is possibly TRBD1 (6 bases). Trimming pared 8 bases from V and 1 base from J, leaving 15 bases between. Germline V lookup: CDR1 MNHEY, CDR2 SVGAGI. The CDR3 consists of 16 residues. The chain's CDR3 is CASLPPQGSGANVLTF. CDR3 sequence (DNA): TGTGCCAGCCTACCGCCGCAGGGGTCTGGGGCCAACGTCCTGACTTTC.

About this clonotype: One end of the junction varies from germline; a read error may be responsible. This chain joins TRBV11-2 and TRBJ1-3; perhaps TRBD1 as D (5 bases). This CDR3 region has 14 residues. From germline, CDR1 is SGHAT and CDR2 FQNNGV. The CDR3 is CASSWIGAGNTIYF. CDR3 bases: TGTGCCAGCAGTTGGATAGGGGCTGGAAATACCATATATTTT.